This TCR beta chain was captured by sequencing in a study of Ad26.COV2.S vaccination and SARS-CoV-2 variants (dated by TCRdb to the early 2020s). Some background on the complete study: Vaccine-arm donors were drawn from COV1001, a multicentre, randomized, double-blind, placebo-controlled phase I-IIa trial of Ad26.COV2.S in healthy adults. Participants in the trial were split at random into five groups of five each, receiving low-dose or high-dose Ad26.COV2.S once or twice, or else placebo on both occasions. Ad26.COV2.S was administered intramuscularly at a dose of 5x10^10 or 1x10^11 viral particles, either as one shot or as two shots given 56 days apart. Investigators did not know the trial group allocation while performing experiments and assessing outcomes. TCRbeta repertoire sequencing served as the tool for gauging how specific and how broad the SARS-CoV-2-reactive T cell receptors were following Ad26.COV2.S vaccination. A total of around 32 samples were included in the TCR-sequenced set, comprising around 20 Ad26.COV2.S vaccine recipients, 5 placebo recipients and 8 SARS-CoV-2 convalescent individuals. Overall results and qualifications from the work: Vaccine and placebo recipients had comparable non-spike TCR breadth, which fits with the vaccine containing only spike. Substantial breadth of spike-specific CD8+ and CD4+ T cell responses was reported after vaccination. Compared with placebo recipients, Ad26.COV2.S recipients showed higher spike-specific TCR breadth (P = 0.0014). According to the authors, total T cell responses may have been underestimated by the TCR breadth and depth analyses. The study lacked the statistical power to compare responses across vaccine doses or regimens.

With regard to this clone: Its cognate antigen has yet to be identified. Within one base of it there is no much larger clone, and no base qualities were kept.

According to the germline V gene, CDR1 reads KGHSH and CDR2 reads LQKENI. The CDR3 numbers 13 residues from cysteine through phenylalanine. Just the 39-base CDR3 DNA is kept, in frame starting at base 1. Between the V and J ends, shortened by 3 bases and 2 bases respectively, the junction contains 7 bases. The label giving this sample's treatment or condition can be read as: around 19 received Ad26.COV2.S at low or high dose, single or two shots; about 5 received placebo; per-sample allocation not given. Repertoires of vaccine and placebo recipients were sequenced from samples taken on day 63 after the first injection. Between 29 July and 7 August 2020, Cohort 1b enrolled 20 to 30 adults aged 18-55 years at one site in Boston, USA. Ad26.COV2.S was a replication-incompetent adenovirus type 26 vector that expressed a prefusion-stabilized SARS-CoV-2 spike protein derived from the original Wuhan strain.

The immunoSEQ Assay was the method used to sequence TCRbeta CDR3 regions. After extraction, genomic DNA underwent amplification by bias-controlled multiplex PCR, followed by high-throughput sequencing. As for the authors' bioinformatics: To quantify the absolute abundance of each unique TCRbeta CDR3 region, sequences were collapsed and filtered. Usable DNA was measured by amplifying reference genes present in all nucleated cells, and TCRbeta template counts were normalized to that usable DNA to estimate T cell fraction. Repertoire TCRs were annotated as SARS-CoV-2-specific when V gene, CDR3 amino acid sequence and J gene were exactly matched to a known reactive TCR set. MIRA supplied the reference SARS-CoV-2 TCR set, which was filtered for enrichment in COVID-19-positive ImmuneCODE repertoires so that public or cross-reactive TCRs were removed. Using the MIRA antigens, annotated TCRs were further analysed by specific ORF or by position within an ORF. Breadth was defined as annotated unique rearrangements over total unique productive rearrangements; depth was the summed frequency of those rearrangements. Group comparisons of TCR breadth used two-sided Wilcoxon rank-sum tests. The table comes from immuneACCESS by way of TCRdb, which keeps in-frame sequences with V and J called. Part of the clones is missing from these tables; in studies checked, under half for an unresolved V gene and the rest for unknown reasons. That table is the source of V, J and clone size, and D and trimming were worked out from the DNA. The sample table lists 360,000 or so clones, 89% of them with a count of one. Around 1.8% of the sample rests with the top ten.

Sample: peripheral blood, taken in a trial of Ad26.COV2.S vaccine versus placebo. The V and J segments used are TRBV18 and TRBJ1-1; no D segment can be confidently identified. The receptor was isolated from a person between 18 and 65 years old who received the Ad26.COV2.S COVID-19 vaccine or a placebo. The DNA sequence is as follows: TGTGCCAGCTCACCCCAGTTCAACACTGAAGCTTTCTTT. It specifies CASSPQFNTEAFF.